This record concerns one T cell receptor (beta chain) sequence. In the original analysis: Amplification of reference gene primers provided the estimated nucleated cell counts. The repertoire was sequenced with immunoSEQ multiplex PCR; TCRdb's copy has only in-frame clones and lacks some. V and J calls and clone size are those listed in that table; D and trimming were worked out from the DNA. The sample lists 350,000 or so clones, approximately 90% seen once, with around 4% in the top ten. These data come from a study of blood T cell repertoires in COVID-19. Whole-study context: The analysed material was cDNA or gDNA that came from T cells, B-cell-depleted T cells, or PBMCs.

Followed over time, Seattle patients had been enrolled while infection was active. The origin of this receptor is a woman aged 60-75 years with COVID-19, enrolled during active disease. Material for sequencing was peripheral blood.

CDR3 region: CASSLSGQTRYEQYF. The DNA for the CDR3 is TGTGCCAGCAGCTTGAGCGGACAGACCCGCTACGAGCAGTACTTC. This sequence joins TRBV7-8 and TRBJ2-7, with a possible D match to TRBD1 (6 bases). Germline CDR1 and CDR2: SGHVS and FQNEAQ. The V end lost 3 bases, the J end lost 3 bases, and 15 bases lay between the germline ends. This CDR3 is built from 15 residues.